Detailed here is one T cell receptor (beta chain). The antigen is not known. A read error may account for a junction end that differs from germline. PCR was performed using 60 Vbeta and 13 Jbeta primers. Profiling relied on immunoSEQ multiplex PCR, and the TCRdb table lists in-frame clones only, not all of them. Of about 140,000 clones listed, approximately 77% were seen once; the top ten hold 1.1% to 1.5%. The CDR3 extends over 16 amino acids. Germline V gene lookup returns CDR1 SSHAT and CDR2 FNYEAQ (reference sequence). This sample stems from a study of cytomegalovirus exposure and HLA in healthy donors. Points from the study as a whole: Researchers reportedly found TCR beta sequences accurately predicted most subjects' HLA-A and HLA-B alleles.

The material sequenced was PBMCs. The chain couples TRBV7-7 to TRBJ2-7; 8 positions agree with TRBD1. The TCR comes from a woman aged 40 to 55 in good health and CMV-seronegative. CDR3 residues: CASSLAGQGASHEQYF. In DNA form, the CDR3 reads TGTGCTAGCAGCTTAGCAGGGCAGGGGGCTTCCCACGAGCAGTACTTC.